The 2 T cell receptor beta chains listed next were all sequenced from one sample in a study of T cells in Graves' hyperthyroidism and ophthalmopathy. The investigators amplified TCR beta CDR3 regions from RNA transcripts. TCR CDR3 underwent first-round RT-PCR with the HTBI primer set. TCRdb re-called the multiplex PCR reads with MiXCR, one entry per CDR3 protein. Of 250,000 to 350,000 distinct CDR3 sequences listed, over 15% are singletons. Sequencing input: blood. These TCRs come from a woman aged 60-75 years with Graves' ophthalmopathy.

The V and J genes are TRBV5-1 and TRBJ2-7; 12 nucleotides line up with TRBD1. CDR1 and CDR2 from the germline V gene are SGHRS and YFSETQ. This CDR3 contains 16 residues. V lost 2 bases to trimming and J lost 7 bases; unmatched junction nucleotides: 10. CDR3 bases: TGCGCCAGCAGCTTCTTAACGGGACAGGGGGCGGGTGAGCAGTACTTC. Encoded protein: CASSFLTGQGAGEQYF. Full variable domain (outside the CDR3, taken from reference TRBV5-1 and TRBJ2-7): KAGVTQTPRYLIKTRGQQVTLSCSPISGHRSVSWYQQTPGQGLQFLFEYFSETQRNKGNFPGRFSGRQFSNSRSEMNVSTLELGDSALYLCASSFLTGQGAGEQYFGPGTRLTVT.

A note on this clonotype: A much bigger clone sits one base away, suggesting this may be a read error. The chain is built from TRBV28 and TRBJ1-6; 7 bases align to TRBD1. The CDR3 loop spans 16 amino acids. Looked up from germline, CDR1 is MDHEN and CDR2 is SYDVKM. V gave up 6 bases and J gave up 10 bases; unmatched junction bases: 15. The CDR3 DNA reads as TGTGCCAGCAGCTCTAGACAGGGAGCTGTTGACTCACCCCTCCACTTT. Its protein product is CASSSRQGAVDSPLHF.